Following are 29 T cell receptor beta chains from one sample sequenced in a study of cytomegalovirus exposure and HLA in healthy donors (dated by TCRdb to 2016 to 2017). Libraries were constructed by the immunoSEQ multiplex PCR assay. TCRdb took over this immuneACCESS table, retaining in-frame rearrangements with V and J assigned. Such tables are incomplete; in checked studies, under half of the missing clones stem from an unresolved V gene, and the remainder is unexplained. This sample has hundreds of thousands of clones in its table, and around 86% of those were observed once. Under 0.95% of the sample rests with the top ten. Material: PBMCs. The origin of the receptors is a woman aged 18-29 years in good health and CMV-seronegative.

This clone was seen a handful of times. This CDR3 is CASSETGDEQYF. DNA for the CDR3: TGTGCCAGCAGTGAAACAGGGGACGAGCAGTACTTC. The chain combines TRBV2 with TRBJ2-7; 7 nucleotides match TRBD1. The CDR3 is made up of 12 amino acids. V lost 2 bases and J lost 5; bases outside the gene matches: 0. CDR1 and CDR2 (germline): SNHLY, FYNNEI.

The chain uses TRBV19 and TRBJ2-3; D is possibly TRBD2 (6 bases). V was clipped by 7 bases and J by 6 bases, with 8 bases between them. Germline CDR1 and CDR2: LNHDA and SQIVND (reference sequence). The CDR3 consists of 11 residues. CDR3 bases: TGTGCCAGTATCCGGGGGGATACGCAGTATTTT. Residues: CASIRGDTQYF.

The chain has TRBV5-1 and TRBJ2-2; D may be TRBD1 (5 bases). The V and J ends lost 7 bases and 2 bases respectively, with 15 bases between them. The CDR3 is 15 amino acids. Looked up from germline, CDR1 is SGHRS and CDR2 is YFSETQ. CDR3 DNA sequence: TGCGCCAGCGGAACCGGACAATCCAACACCGGGGAGCTGTTTTTT. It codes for CASGTGQSNTGELFF. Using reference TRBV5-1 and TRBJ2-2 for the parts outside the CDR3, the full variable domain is KAGVTQTPRYLIKTRGQQVTLSCSPISGHRSVSWYQQTPGQGLQFLFEYFSETQRNKGNFPGRFSGRQFSNSRSEMNVSTLELGDSALYLCASGTGQSNTGELFFGEGSRLTVL.

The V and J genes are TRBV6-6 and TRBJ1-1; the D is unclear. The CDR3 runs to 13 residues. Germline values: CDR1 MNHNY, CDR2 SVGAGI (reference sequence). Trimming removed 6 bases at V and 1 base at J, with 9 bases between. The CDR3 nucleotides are TGTGCCAGCAGGGTTACAACGAACACTGAAGCTTTCTTT. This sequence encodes CASRVTTNTEAFF.

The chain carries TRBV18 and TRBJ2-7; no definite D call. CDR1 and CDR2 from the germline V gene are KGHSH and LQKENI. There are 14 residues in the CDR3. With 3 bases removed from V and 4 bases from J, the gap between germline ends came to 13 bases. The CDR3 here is CASSPGRPPYEQYF. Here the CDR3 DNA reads TGTGCCAGCTCACCGGGCAGGCCCCCGTACGAGCAGTACTTC.

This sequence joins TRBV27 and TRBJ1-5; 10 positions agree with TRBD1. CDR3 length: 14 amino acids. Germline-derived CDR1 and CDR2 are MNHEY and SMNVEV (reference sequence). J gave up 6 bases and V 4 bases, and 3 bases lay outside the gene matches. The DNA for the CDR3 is TGTGCCAGCAGTTCCCGGACAGGGGGTCAGCCCCAGCATTTT. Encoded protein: CASSSRTGGQPQHF.

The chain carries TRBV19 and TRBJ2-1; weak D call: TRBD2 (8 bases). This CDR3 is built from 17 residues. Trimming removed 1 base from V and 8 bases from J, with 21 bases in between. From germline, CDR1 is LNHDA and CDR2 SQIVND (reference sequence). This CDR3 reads CASSIAGGGVVHHEQFF. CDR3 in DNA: TGTGCCAGTAGTATAGCGGGAGGGGGCGTGGTGCACCATGAGCAGTTCTTC.

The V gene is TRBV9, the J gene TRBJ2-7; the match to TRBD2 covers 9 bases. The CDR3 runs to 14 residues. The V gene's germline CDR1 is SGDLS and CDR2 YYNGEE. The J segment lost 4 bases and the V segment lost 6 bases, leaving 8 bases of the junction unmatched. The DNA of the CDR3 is TGTGCCAGCAACCCAGCGGGGGGCCCATACGAGCAGTACTTC. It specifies CASNPAGGPYEQYF.

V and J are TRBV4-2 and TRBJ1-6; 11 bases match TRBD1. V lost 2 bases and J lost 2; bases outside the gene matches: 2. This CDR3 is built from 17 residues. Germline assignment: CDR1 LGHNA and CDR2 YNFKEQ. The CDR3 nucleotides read TGTGCCAGCAGCCAAAGGACAGGGGGCGCCTATAATTCACCCCTCCACTTT. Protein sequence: CASSQRTGGAYNSPLHF.

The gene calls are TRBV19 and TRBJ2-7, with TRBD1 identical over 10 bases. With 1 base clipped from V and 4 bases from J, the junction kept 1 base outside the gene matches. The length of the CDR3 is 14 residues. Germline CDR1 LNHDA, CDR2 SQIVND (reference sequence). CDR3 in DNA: TGTGCCAGTAGTATAGTGGACAGGGGGTACGAGCAGTACTTC. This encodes CASSIVDRGYEQYF.

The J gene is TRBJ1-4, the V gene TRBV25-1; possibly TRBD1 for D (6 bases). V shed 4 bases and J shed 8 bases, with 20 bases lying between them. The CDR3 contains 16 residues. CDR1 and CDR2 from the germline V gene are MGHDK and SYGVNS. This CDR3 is CASSAPSWGQEEKLFF. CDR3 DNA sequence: TGTGCCAGCAGTGCCCCCTCCTGGGGGCAGGAGGAAAAACTGTTTTTT.

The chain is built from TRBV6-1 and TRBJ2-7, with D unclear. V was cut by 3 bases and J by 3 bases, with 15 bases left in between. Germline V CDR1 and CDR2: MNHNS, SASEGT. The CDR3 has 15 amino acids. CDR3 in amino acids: CASSDFFQTYYEQYF. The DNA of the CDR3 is TGTGCCAGCAGTGATTTTTTTCAGACATACTACGAGCAGTACTTC.

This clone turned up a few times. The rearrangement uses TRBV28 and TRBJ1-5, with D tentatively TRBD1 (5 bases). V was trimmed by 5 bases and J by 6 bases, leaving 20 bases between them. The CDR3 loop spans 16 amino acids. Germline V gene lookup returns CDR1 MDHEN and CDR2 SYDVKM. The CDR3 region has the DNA TGTGCCAGCAGTATAGCAGGGATTGAGTCAGGTCAGCCCCAGCATTTT. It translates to CASSIAGIESGQPQHF.

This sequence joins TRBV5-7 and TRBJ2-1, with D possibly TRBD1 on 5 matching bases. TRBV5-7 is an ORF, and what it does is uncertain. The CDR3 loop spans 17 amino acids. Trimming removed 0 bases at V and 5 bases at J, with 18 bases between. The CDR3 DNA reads TGTGCCAGCAGCTTGGGAAAGACAGAAACTACTGACAATGAGCAGTTCTTC. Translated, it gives CASSLGKTETTDNEQFF.

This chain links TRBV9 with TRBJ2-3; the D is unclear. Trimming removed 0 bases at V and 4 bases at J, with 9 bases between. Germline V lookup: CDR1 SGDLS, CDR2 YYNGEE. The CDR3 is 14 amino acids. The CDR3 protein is CASSVDRFPDTQYF. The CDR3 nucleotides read TGTGCCAGCAGCGTAGACCGGTTTCCAGATACGCAGTATTTT. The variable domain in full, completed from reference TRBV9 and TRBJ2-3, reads DSGVTQTPKHLITATGQRVTLRCSPRSGDLSVYWYQQSLDQGLQFLIQYYNGEERAKGNILERFSAQQFPDLHSELNLSSLELGDSALYFCASSVDRFPDTQYFGPGTRLTVL.

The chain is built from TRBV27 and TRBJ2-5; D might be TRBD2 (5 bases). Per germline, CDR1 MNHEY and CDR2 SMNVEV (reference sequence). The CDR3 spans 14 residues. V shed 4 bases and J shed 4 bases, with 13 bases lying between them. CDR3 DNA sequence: TGTGCCAGCAGTTCACCGGGCCGGGGAGAGACCCAGTACTTC. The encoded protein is CASSSPGRGETQYF.

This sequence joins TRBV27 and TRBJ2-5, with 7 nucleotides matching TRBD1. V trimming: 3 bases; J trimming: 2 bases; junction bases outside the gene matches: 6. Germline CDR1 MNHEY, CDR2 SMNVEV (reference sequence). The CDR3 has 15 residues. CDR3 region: CASSLTGMWQETQYF. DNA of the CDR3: TGTGCCAGCAGTTTGACAGGGATGTGGCAAGAGACCCAGTACTTC.

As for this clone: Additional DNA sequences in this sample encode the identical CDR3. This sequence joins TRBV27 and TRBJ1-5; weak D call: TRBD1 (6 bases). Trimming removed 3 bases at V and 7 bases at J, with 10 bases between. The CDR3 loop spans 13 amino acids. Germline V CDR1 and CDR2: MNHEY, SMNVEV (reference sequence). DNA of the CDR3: TGTGCCAGCAGTTTCAGGGGCGGGCAGCCCCAGCATTTT. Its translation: CASSFRGGQPQHF.

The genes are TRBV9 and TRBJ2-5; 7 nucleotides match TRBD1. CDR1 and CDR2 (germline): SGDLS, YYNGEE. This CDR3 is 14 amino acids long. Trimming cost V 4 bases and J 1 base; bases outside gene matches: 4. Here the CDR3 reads CASSSRQGQETQYF. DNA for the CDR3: TGTGCCAGCAGCTCGCGACAGGGCCAAGAGACCCAGTACTTC.

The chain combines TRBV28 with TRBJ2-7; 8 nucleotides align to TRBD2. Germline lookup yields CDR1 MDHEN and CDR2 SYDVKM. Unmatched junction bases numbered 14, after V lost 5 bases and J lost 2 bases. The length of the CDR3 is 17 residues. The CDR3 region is CASSPLGGASGAYEQYF. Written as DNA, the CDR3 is TGTGCCAGCAGTCCTCTCGGGGGGGCTAGCGGAGCCTACGAGCAGTACTTC.

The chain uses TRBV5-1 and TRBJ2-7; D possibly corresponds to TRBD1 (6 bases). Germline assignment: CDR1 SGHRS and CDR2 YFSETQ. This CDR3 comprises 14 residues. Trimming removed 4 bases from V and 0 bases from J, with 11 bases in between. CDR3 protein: CASSSPDSSYEQYF. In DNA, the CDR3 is TGCGCCAGCAGCAGCCCGGACAGCTCCTACGAGCAGTACTTC.

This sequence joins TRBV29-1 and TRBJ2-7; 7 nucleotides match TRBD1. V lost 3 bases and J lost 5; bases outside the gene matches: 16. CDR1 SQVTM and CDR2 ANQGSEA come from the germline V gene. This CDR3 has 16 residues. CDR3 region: CSVEEPGQMIPHEQYF. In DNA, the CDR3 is TGCAGCGTTGAGGAGCCGGGACAGATGATTCCCCACGAGCAGTACTTC.

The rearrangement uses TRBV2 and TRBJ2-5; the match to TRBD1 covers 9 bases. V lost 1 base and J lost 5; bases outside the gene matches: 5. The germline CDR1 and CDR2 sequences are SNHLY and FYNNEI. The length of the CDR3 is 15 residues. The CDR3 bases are TGTGCCAGCAGTGAAGGGACAGGGGATGGCGAGACCCAGTACTTC. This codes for CASSEGTGDGETQYF.

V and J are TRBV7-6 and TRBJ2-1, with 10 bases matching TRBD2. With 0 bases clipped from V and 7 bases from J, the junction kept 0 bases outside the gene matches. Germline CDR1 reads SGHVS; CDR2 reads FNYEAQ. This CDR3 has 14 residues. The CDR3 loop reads CASSLAAGGNEQFF. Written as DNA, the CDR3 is TGTGCCAGCAGCTTAGCAGCGGGAGGGAATGAGCAGTTCTTC.

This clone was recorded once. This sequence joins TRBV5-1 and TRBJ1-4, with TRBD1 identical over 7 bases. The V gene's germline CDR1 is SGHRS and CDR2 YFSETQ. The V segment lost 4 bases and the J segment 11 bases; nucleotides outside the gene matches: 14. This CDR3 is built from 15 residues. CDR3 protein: CASSPRDSQVGKLFF. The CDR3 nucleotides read TGCGCCAGCAGCCCCAGGGACAGCCAAGTTGGCAAACTGTTTTTT.

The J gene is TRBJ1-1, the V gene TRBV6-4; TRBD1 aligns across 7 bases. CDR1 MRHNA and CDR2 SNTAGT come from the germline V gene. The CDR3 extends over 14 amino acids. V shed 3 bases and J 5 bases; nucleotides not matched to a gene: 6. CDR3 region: CASSETGMSTEAFF. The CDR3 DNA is TGTGCCAGCAGTGAGACAGGGATGAGTACTGAAGCTTTCTTT.

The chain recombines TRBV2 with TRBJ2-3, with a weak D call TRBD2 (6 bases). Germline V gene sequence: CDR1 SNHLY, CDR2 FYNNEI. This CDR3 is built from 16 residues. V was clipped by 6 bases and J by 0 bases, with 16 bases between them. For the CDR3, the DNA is TGTGCCAGCAGGGGACCTATAGCGGCTAGCACAGATACGCAGTATTTT. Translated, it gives CASRGPIAASTDTQYF.

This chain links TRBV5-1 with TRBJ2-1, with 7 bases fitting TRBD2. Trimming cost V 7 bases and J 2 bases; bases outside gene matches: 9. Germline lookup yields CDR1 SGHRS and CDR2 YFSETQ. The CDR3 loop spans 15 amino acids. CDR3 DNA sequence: TGCGCCAGCTTAAAACAAAGCGGGGCCTACAATGAGCAGTTCTTC. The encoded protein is CASLKQSGAYNEQFF.

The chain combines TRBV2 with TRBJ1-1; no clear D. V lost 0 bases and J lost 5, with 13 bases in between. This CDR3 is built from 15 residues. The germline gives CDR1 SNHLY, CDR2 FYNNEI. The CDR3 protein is CASSEALLGRTEAFF. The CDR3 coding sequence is TGTGCCAGCAGTGAAGCGCTTTTGGGGAGGACTGAAGCTTTCTTT. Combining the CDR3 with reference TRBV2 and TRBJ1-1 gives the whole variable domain EPEVTQTPSHQVTQMGQEVILRCVPISNHLYFYWYRQILGQKVEFLVSFYNNEISEKSEIFDDQFSVERPDGSNFTLKIRSTKLEDSAMYFCASSEALLGRTEAFFGQGTRLTVV.